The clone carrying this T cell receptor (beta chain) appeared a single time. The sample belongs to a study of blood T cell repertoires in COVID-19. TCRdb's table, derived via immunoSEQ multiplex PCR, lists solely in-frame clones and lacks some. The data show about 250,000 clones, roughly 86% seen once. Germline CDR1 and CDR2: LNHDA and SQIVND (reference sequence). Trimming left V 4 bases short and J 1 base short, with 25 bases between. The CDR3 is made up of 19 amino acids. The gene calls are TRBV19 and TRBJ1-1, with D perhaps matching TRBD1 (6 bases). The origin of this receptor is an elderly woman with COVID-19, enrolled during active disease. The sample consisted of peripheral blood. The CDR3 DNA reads TGTGCCAGTAGTACACCGCAATTTGGGGGCCCGGTGAGGAACACTGAAGCTTTCTTT. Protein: CASSTPQFGGPVRNTEAFF.